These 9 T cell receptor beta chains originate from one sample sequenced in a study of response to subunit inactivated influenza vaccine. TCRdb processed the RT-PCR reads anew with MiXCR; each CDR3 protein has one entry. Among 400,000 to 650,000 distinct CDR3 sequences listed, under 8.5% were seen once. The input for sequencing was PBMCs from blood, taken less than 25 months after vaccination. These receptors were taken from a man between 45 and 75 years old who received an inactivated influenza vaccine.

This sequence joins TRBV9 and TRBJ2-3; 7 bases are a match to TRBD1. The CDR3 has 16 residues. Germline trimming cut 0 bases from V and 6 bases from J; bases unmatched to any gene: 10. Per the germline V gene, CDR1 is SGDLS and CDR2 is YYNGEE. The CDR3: CASSVEGTVRADTQYF. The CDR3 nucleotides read TGTGCCAGCAGCGTAGAGGGGACAGTGAGGGCGGATACGCAGTATTTT.

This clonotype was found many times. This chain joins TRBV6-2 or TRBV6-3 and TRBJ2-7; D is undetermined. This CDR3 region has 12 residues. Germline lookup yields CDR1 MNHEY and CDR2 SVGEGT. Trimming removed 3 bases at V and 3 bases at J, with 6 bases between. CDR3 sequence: CASSYFGYEQYF. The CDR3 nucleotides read TGTGCCAGCAGTTATTTCGGCTACGAGCAGTACTTC.

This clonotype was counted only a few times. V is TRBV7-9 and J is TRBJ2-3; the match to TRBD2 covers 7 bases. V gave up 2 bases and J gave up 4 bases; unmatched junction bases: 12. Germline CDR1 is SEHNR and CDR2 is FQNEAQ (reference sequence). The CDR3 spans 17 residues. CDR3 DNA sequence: TGTGCCAGCAGCTTACCGGCTAGCGGAACTCTTGCAGATACGCAGTATTTT. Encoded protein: CASSLPASGTLADTQYF.

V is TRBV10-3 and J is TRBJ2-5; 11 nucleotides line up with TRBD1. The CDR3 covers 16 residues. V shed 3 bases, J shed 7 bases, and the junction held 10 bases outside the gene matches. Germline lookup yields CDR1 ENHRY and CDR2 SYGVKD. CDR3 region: CAISDPGTGGGRTQYF. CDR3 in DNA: TGTGCCATCAGTGATCCCGGGACAGGGGGTGGAAGGACCCAGTACTTC.

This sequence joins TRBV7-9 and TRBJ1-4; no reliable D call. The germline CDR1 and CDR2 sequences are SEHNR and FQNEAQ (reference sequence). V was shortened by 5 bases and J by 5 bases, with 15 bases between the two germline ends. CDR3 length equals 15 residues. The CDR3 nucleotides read TGTGCCAGCAGCGCCCCGGCCGGGGTAAATGAAAAACTGTTTTTT. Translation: CASSAPAGVNEKLFF.

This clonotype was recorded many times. This CDR3 is CASSPRGPKNIQYF. In nucleotides, the CDR3 is TGCGCCAGCAGCCCCCGGGGACCCAAAAACATTCAGTACTTC. This rearrangement joins TRBV5-1 to TRBJ2-4; D is perhaps TRBD1 or TRBD2 (5 bases each). This CDR3 has 14 residues. V was clipped by 4 bases and J by 2 bases, with 10 bases between them. Looked up from germline, CDR1 is SGHRS and CDR2 is YFSETQ.

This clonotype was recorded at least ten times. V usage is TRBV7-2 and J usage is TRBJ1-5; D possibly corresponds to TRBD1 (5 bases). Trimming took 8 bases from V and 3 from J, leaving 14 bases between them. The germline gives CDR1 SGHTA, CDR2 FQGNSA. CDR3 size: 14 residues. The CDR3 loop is CASAIGDSNQPQHF. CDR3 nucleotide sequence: TGTGCCAGCGCAATAGGGGATTCCAATCAGCCCCAGCATTTT.

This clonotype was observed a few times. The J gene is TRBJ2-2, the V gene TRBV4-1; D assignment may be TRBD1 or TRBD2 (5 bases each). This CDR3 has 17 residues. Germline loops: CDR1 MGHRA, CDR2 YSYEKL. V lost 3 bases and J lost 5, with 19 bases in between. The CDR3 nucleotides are TGCGCCAGCAGCCATAGGAGAGCTGAGGGGAGAACCGGGGAGCTGTTTTTT. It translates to CASSHRRAEGRTGELFF.

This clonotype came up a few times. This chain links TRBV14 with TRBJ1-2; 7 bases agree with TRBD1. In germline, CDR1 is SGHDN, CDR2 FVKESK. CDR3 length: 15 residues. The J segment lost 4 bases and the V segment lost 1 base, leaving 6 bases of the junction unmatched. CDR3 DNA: TGTGCCAGCAGCCAAGTAAGGGGGCTCGTCTATGGCTACACCTTC. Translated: CASSQVRGLVYGYTF.